This passage covers 5 T cell receptor beta chains from one sample sequenced in a study of T-cell memory formation after mild COVID-19. TCRdb reanalysed the 5' RACE reads using MiXCR and keeps one entry per CDR3 protein. The sample holds 300,000 to 400,000 distinct CDR3 sequences, approximately 12% seen once. Sequences were obtained from PBMCs or a T cell subset sorted from them (not recorded which). Receptor source: a man aged 18 to 30 who had mild COVID-19 (a few samples of this study predate the infection). Cell type and time point are not known.

This clonotype was counted only a few times. This rearrangement joins TRBV7-9 to TRBJ2-7; D may be TRBD2 (6 bases). This CDR3 is built from 15 residues. The V end was cut by 5 bases, the J end by 6 bases, with 20 bases between. Germline V gene sequence: CDR1 SEHNR, CDR2 FQNEAQ (reference sequence). CDR3 loop: CASSNRDFYPGEQYF. The CDR3 DNA reads as TGTGCCAGCAGCAACCGGGACTTCTACCCCGGCGAGCAGTACTTC.

This clonotype has a handful of counts. The chain has TRBV3-1 and TRBJ1-2; tentatively, D is TRBD1 (6 bases). The V end was cut by 0 bases, the J end by 4 bases, with 15 bases between. The germline V gene has CDR1 LGHDT and CDR2 YNNKEL (reference sequence). The CDR3 has 16 amino acids. The CDR3 bases are TGTGCCAGCAGCCAAGATGGGGGCGAAGGAAGCTATGGCTACACCTTC. Residues: CASSQDGGEGSYGYTF.

This clonotype appeared once. The CDR3 DNA reads TGCAGTGCTCTGCCCGGGACAGGGGTCCACGAGCAGTACGTC. Its protein is CSALPGTGVHEQYV. This chain uses TRBV20-1 with TRBJ2-7; 10 nucleotides match TRBD1. The CDR3 has 14 residues. V shed 5 bases and J 5 bases; nucleotides not matched to a gene: 9. The germline V gene has CDR1 DFQATT and CDR2 SNEGSKA (reference sequence).

The rearrangement links TRBV14 to TRBJ2-1; D is possibly TRBD1 (6 bases). Trimming shortened V by 4 bases and J by 6 bases, and 22 bases separated the two germline ends. The CDR3 runs to 17 residues. The germline V gene encodes CDR1 SGHDN and CDR2 FVKESK. The CDR3 region is CASSPGPRGRYGNEQFF. The CDR3 DNA is TGTGCCAGCAGCCCCGGACCCAGGGGACGTTATGGCAATGAGCAGTTCTTC.

The gene calls are TRBV12-3 or TRBV12-4 and TRBJ2-7; 12 nucleotides line up with TRBD2. CDR3 length: 15 residues. The J segment lost 7 bases and the V segment lost 2 bases, leaving 6 bases of the junction unmatched. Here the CDR3 reads CASSLSSGGAREQYF. In DNA, the CDR3 is TGTGCCAGCAGTTTATCTAGCGGGGGGGCGAGGGAGCAGTACTTC.